The clone carrying this T cell receptor (beta chain) was recorded once. Original data processing: Estimated nucleated cell counts came from reference gene primer amplification. Generated by immunoSEQ multiplex PCR, the TCRdb table keeps only in-frame clones and is missing some. V, J and clone size are those of that table, while D and trimming were read from the DNA. The data contain about 89,000 clones, approximately 79% of them singletons. J gave up 3 bases and V 3 bases, and 5 bases lay outside the gene matches. The germline V gene has CDR1 MGHRA and CDR2 YSYEKL. This CDR3 is 15 amino acids long. The data belong to a study of blood T cell repertoires in COVID-19.

The chain employs TRBV4-1 and TRBJ2-7, with 10 positions matching TRBD1. Sequenced input: peripheral blood. The sequence came from a woman aged 80 or over with acute or convalescent COVID-19. CDR3 DNA sequence: TGCGCCAGCAGCCATGGGGACAGGGGAAACTACGAGCAGTACTTC. Translated: CASSHGDRGNYEQYF.